This T cell receptor (beta chain) comes out of a study of T cell changes during pregnancy in multiple sclerosis. Data came from immunoSEQ multiplex PCR; TCRdb stores just in-frame clones and leaves some out. The data contain approximately 50,000 clones, 85% to 95% of them seen just once; the ten biggest clones take up under 0.85%. The ends were cut back, 3 bases at V and 0 bases at J, with 12 bases in the middle. Germline V lookup: CDR1 SGHTA, CDR2 FQGNSA. This CDR3 has 16 amino acids. Sequences were derived from CD4+ T cells from peripheral blood mononuclear cells, sampled in the third trimester of pregnancy. The clonotype comes from a female donor with multiple sclerosis, enrolled in a pregnancy study. The chain is built from TRBV7-2 and TRBJ2-4, with D perhaps TRBD1 (7 bases). CDR3: CASSFQGGLAKNIQYF. DNA of the CDR3: TGTGCCAGCAGCTTCCAGGGGGGCCTAGCCAAAAACATTCAGTACTTC. Full variable domain (remainder filled in from reference TRBV7-2 and TRBJ2-4): GAGVSQSPSNKVTEKGKDVELRCDPISGHTALYWYRQSLGQGLEFLIYFQGNSAPDKSGLPSDRFSAERTGGSVSTLTIQRTQQEDSAVYLCASSFQGGLAKNIQYFGAGTRLSVL.